The count of the clone carrying this TCR beta chain is one. Its antigen is undetermined. A mixed TRB-A/B primer pool amplified rearranged TRB by multiplex touch-down PCR. One entry per CDR3 protein results from TCRdb running MiXCR on the multiplex PCR reads. The sample includes about 10,000 distinct CDR3 sequences, about a quarter of them seen just once. The germline CDR1 and CDR2 sequences are DFQATT and SNEGSKA (reference sequence). V was shortened by 3 bases and J by 4 bases, with 16 bases between the two germline ends. The CDR3 totals 15 residues. This sample is drawn from a study of T cell repertoires in aging, cancer and after chemotherapy. On the study more broadly: Patients with chronic lymphocytic leukemia were sampled before and after fludarabine- or bendamustine-based chemotherapy.

Study outcomes and limitations: Median generation probability rose over the chemotherapy interval in each cancer cohort, suggesting rebound thymic output. Healthy donors lost TCR diversity with age mainly through richness, cancer patients through richness and evenness.

Peripheral blood genomic DNA, not sorted cells or RNA, was the template. The receptor comes from a human donor with a blood cancer. The donor label of this sample is uncertain. The chain is built from TRBV20-1 and TRBJ1-5, with TRBD1 as a possible D gene (5 bases). Sequencing input: blood. CDR3 in amino acids: CSASKGNFANQPQHF. CDR3 nucleotide sequence: TGCAGTGCTAGTAAGGGGAATTTTGCAAATCAGCCCCAGCATTTT.